The source of this T cell receptor beta chain is a study of beta chain features in type 1 diabetes. Sequenced material consisted of expressed TCRB transcripts (all of the isolated RNA was reverse transcribed). Sequenced by immunoSEQ multiplex PCR; TCRdb stores in-frame clones only, minus some. The table shows some 270,000 clones, with 14% occurring only once. The CDR3 totals 14 residues. The V end was cut by 0 bases, the J end by 0 bases, with 4 bases between. CDR1 and CDR2 from the germline V gene are MNHEY and SVGAGI. CD4+ naive, central memory, regulatory and stem cell-like memory subsets were isolated by sorting on CD45RO/CCR7/CD25/CD127/CD95/CD27.

Sequenced: naive CD4+ T cells from blood. The J gene is TRBJ2-3, the V gene TRBV6-5; no firm D call. The source of this sequence is a woman aged 40 to 50 in good health. CDR3 residues: CASSYSESTDTQYF. The CDR3 DNA follows: TGTGCCAGCAGTTACTCGGAGAGCACAGATACGCAGTATTTT.